This is a list of T cell receptor beta chains from one sample in a study of T cells after yellow fever vaccination. TCRdb recomputed calls from the 5' RACE reads with MiXCR, one row per CDR3 protein. The sample has about 500,000 distinct CDR3 sequences, less than 20% seen once. Here the sequenced sample was PBMCs, taken around 5 days after the first yellow fever vaccination. These receptors all come from a man between 18 and 29 years old who received the YFV17D yellow fever vaccine. Each CDR3 is given with its conserved first and last residue. Each record gives: CDR3 protein, CDR3 DNA, D gene, J gene, V gene, clone size. The D gene is left open where the match is weak. Clone size, where shown, is once, few, many, or a class for clones that have expanded.

CDR3: CSARGRCFVGDTQYF
DNA: TGCAGTGCTAGAGGCCGATGTTTTGTAGGAGATACGCAGTATTTT
D: NA
J: TRBJ2-3
V: TRBV20-1
size: few

CDR3: CASSPTGQETQYF
DNA: TGTGCCAGCAGCCCGACAGGCCAAGAGACCCAGTACTTC
D: NA
J: TRBJ2-5
V: TRBV18
size: many

CDR3: CASSYSYVSGEQFF
DNA: TGTGCCAGCAGTTACTCGTACGTTTCAGGGGAGCAGTTCTTC
D: NA
J: TRBJ2-1
V: TRBV6-5
size: NA

CDR3: CSAPSWEAYGYTF
DNA: TGCAGTGCCCCCTCTTGGGAAGCCTATGGCTACACCTTC
D: NA
J: TRBJ1-2
V: TRBV20-1
size: NA

CDR3: CSASRASRETQYF
DNA: TGCAGTGCCTCGAGGGCTAGCCGGGAGACCCAGTACTTC
D: NA
J: TRBJ2-5
V: TRBV20-1
size: few

CDR3: CASSSLAGKATDTQYF
DNA: TGTGCCAGCAGCTCACTAGCGGGGAAGGCCACAGATACGCAGTATTTT
D: TRBD2
J: TRBJ2-3
V: TRBV5-4
size: NA

CDR3: CASSITAGYQETQYF
DNA: TGTGCCAGTAGTATTACGGCGGGGTACCAAGAGACCCAGTACTTC
D: NA
J: TRBJ2-5
V: TRBV19
size: NA

CDR3: CASSTGPQETQYF
DNA: TGTGCCAGCAGTACCGGACCGCAAGAGACCCAGTACTTC
D: NA
J: TRBJ2-5
V: TRBV7-3
size: few

CDR3: CASSLAGKAGNTEAFF
DNA: TGCGCCAGCAGCTTGGCCGGTAAGGCGGGCAACACTGAAGCTTTCTTT
D: NA
J: TRBJ1-1
V: TRBV5-1
size: NA

CDR3: CASSLFRTGDEKLFF
DNA: TGTGCCAGCAGCTTGTTCCGGACAGGGGACGAAAAACTGTTTTTT
D: TRBD1
J: TRBJ1-4
V: TRBV5-5
size: NA

CDR3: CASSTWIGTGGNEQYF
DNA: TGTGCCAGCAGCACGTGGATCGGGACAGGGGGCAACGAGCAGTACTTC
D: TRBD1
J: TRBJ2-7
V: TRBV12-3/TRBV12-4
size: NA

CDR3: CASSPDQGRRTEAFF
DNA: TGTGCCAGCAGCCCCGACCAGGGGAGGCGGACTGAAGCTTTCTTT
D: NA
J: TRBJ1-1
V: TRBV7-2
size: NA

CDR3: CASSDATGASGYTF
DNA: TGTGCCAGCAGTGATGCGACAGGGGCCTCTGGCTACACCTTC
D: TRBD1
J: TRBJ1-2
V: TRBV25-1
size: NA

CDR3: CASSLARFNSPLHF
DNA: TGCGCCAGCAGCTTGGCCAGGTTTAATTCACCCCTCCACTTT
D: NA
J: TRBJ1-6
V: TRBV5-1
size: few

CDR3: CASSLNSQVTEAFF
DNA: TGTGCCAGCAGTTTGAACAGTCAAGTCACTGAAGCTTTCTTT
D: NA
J: TRBJ1-1
V: TRBV12-3/TRBV12-4
size: few

CDR3: CASSYSMGIRETQYF
DNA: TGTGCCAGCAGTTACTCAATGGGTATCCGAGAGACCCAGTACTTC
D: NA
J: TRBJ2-5
V: TRBV6-5
size: NA

CDR3: CASQGGDTQYF
DNA: TGCGCCAGCCAGGGCGGAGATACGCAGTATTTT
D: NA
J: TRBJ2-3
V: TRBV5-1
size: NA

CDR3: CASSLTDGHQPQHF
DNA: TGTGCCAGCAGCTTAACAGACGGCCATCAGCCCCAGCATTTT
D: NA
J: TRBJ1-5
V: TRBV7-9
size: few

CDR3: CASSSRLAGGTYEQYF
DNA: TGTGCCAGCAGTTCCCGACTAGCGGGGGGAACCTACGAGCAGTACTTC
D: TRBD2
J: TRBJ2-7
V: TRBV12-3/TRBV12-4
size: NA

CDR3: CASSQYLAVGTDTQYF
DNA: TGTGCCAGCAGCCAATATTTAGCGGTAGGCACAGATACGCAGTATTTT
D: NA
J: TRBJ2-3
V: TRBV3-1
size: many

CDR3: CASSLDLGASYGYTF
DNA: TGTGCCAGCAGCTTGGATTTAGGGGCGAGCTATGGCTACACCTTC
D: NA
J: TRBJ1-2
V: TRBV5-4
size: NA

CDR3: CASTIGGGETQYF
DNA: TGCGCCAGCACCATCGGGGGGGGAGAGACCCAGTACTTC
D: TRBD2
J: TRBJ2-5
V: TRBV5-1
size: few

CDR3: CASSLVGASSGNTIYF
DNA: TGTGCCAGCAGCTTAGTAGGGGCCTCCTCTGGAAACACCATATATTTT
D: NA
J: TRBJ1-3
V: TRBV7-9
size: NA

CDR3: CASSNTVPNTEAFF
DNA: TGCGCCAGCAGCAATACTGTTCCTAACACTGAAGCTTTCTTT
D: NA
J: TRBJ1-1
V: TRBV5-1
size: NA

CDR3: CASSSDHPTYNEQFF
DNA: TGCGCCAGCAGCTCGGACCACCCGACCTACAATGAGCAGTTCTTC
D: NA
J: TRBJ2-1
V: TRBV5-1
size: NA

CDR3: CATSGKDRIGNQPQHF
DNA: TGTGCCACCAGTGGAAAAGACAGGATTGGCAATCAGCCCCAGCATTTT
D: NA
J: TRBJ1-5
V: TRBV24-1
size: few

CDR3: CASTAGLAGTDTQYF
DNA: TGTGCCAGCACTGCTGGACTAGCGGGCACAGATACGCAGTATTTT
D: TRBD2
J: TRBJ2-3
V: TRBV2
size: few

CDR3: CASSRGIMGNSPLHF
DNA: TGTGCCAGCAGCAGAGGGATCATGGGGAATTCACCCCTCCACTTT
D: NA
J: TRBJ1-6
V: TRBV13
size: NA

CDR3: CASSQLLAGVETQYF
DNA: TGTGCCAGCAGCCAACTACTAGCGGGGGTTGAGACCCAGTACTTC
D: TRBD2
J: TRBJ2-5
V: TRBV14
size: many

CDR3: CASSEYTGRETQYF
DNA: TGTGCCAGCAGTGAATATACAGGGCGAGAGACCCAGTACTTC
D: NA
J: TRBJ2-5
V: TRBV25-1
size: many

CDR3: CSASGGGDEYYNEQFF
DNA: TGCAGTGCTAGTGGCGGGGGAGACGAGTACTACAATGAGCAGTTCTTC
D: TRBD2
J: TRBJ2-1
V: TRBV20-1
size: NA

CDR3: CSAWAGGYQPQHF
DNA: TGCAGTGCTTGGGCAGGGGGCTATCAGCCCCAGCATTTT
D: TRBD1
J: TRBJ1-5
V: TRBV20-1
size: few

CDR3: CSARESVYEQYF
DNA: TGCAGTGCTAGAGAGTCTGTCTACGAGCAGTACTTC
D: NA
J: TRBJ2-7
V: TRBV20-1
size: few

CDR3: CASSQVNTGQETQYF
DNA: TGCGCCAGCAGCCAAGTGAACACAGGGCAAGAGACCCAGTACTTC
D: NA
J: TRBJ2-5
V: TRBV4-3
size: few

CDR3: CASSPVWGGLQETQYF
DNA: TGTGCCAGCAGCCCGGTATGGGGGGGGCTACAAGAGACCCAGTACTTC
D: NA
J: TRBJ2-5
V: TRBV3-1
size: NA

CDR3: CASRLGLEHTEAFF
DNA: TGCGCCAGCAGGCTCGGCCTAGAACACACTGAAGCTTTCTTT
D: NA
J: TRBJ1-1
V: TRBV5-1
size: NA

CDR3: CATSDPNGGQYF
DNA: TGTGCCACCAGTGATCCCAATGGCGGTCAGTATTTT
D: NA
J: TRBJ2-3
V: TRBV24-1
size: NA

CDR3: CASSKEHPVYGYTF
DNA: TGTGCCAGCAGCAAAGAACATCCAGTCTATGGCTACACCTTC
D: NA
J: TRBJ1-2
V: TRBV21-1
size: NA

CDR3: CASIPWAGTVTEAFF
DNA: TGTGCCAGCATTCCCTGGGCAGGGACGGTGACTGAAGCTTTCTTT
D: NA
J: TRBJ1-1
V: TRBV6-1
size: NA

CDR3: CASSSSTRARLPQETQYF
DNA: TGTGCCAGCAGCTCCTCGACCCGAGCCAGGCTCCCACAAGAGACCCAGTACTTC
D: NA
J: TRBJ2-5
V: TRBV7-6
size: NA

CDR3: CATSRDRDRTAKNIQYF
DNA: TGTGCCACCAGCAGAGATAGGGACAGGACAGCCAAAAACATTCAGTACTTC
D: TRBD1
J: TRBJ2-4
V: TRBV15
size: few

CDR3: CASSDPQMGLQVMNTEAFF
DNA: TGTGCCAGCAGTGACCCCCAAATGGGGCTACAGGTTATGAACACTGAAGCTTTCTTT
D: NA
J: TRBJ1-1
V: TRBV6-4
size: NA

CDR3: CASSEQGARDTEAFF
DNA: TGTGCCAGCAGTGAACAGGGGGCTCGGGACACTGAAGCTTTCTTT
D: TRBD1
J: TRBJ1-1
V: TRBV12-3/TRBV12-4
size: NA

CDR3: CASSQGLETYNEQFF
DNA: TGTGCCAGCAGCCAGGGACTGGAGACCTACAATGAGCAGTTCTTC
D: NA
J: TRBJ2-1
V: TRBV5-5
size: few

CDR3: CASRLLRTGVSEQYF
DNA: TGTGCCAGCAGACTCCTCAGGACAGGGGTGAGCGAGCAGTACTTC
D: TRBD1
J: TRBJ2-7
V: TRBV6-1
size: few